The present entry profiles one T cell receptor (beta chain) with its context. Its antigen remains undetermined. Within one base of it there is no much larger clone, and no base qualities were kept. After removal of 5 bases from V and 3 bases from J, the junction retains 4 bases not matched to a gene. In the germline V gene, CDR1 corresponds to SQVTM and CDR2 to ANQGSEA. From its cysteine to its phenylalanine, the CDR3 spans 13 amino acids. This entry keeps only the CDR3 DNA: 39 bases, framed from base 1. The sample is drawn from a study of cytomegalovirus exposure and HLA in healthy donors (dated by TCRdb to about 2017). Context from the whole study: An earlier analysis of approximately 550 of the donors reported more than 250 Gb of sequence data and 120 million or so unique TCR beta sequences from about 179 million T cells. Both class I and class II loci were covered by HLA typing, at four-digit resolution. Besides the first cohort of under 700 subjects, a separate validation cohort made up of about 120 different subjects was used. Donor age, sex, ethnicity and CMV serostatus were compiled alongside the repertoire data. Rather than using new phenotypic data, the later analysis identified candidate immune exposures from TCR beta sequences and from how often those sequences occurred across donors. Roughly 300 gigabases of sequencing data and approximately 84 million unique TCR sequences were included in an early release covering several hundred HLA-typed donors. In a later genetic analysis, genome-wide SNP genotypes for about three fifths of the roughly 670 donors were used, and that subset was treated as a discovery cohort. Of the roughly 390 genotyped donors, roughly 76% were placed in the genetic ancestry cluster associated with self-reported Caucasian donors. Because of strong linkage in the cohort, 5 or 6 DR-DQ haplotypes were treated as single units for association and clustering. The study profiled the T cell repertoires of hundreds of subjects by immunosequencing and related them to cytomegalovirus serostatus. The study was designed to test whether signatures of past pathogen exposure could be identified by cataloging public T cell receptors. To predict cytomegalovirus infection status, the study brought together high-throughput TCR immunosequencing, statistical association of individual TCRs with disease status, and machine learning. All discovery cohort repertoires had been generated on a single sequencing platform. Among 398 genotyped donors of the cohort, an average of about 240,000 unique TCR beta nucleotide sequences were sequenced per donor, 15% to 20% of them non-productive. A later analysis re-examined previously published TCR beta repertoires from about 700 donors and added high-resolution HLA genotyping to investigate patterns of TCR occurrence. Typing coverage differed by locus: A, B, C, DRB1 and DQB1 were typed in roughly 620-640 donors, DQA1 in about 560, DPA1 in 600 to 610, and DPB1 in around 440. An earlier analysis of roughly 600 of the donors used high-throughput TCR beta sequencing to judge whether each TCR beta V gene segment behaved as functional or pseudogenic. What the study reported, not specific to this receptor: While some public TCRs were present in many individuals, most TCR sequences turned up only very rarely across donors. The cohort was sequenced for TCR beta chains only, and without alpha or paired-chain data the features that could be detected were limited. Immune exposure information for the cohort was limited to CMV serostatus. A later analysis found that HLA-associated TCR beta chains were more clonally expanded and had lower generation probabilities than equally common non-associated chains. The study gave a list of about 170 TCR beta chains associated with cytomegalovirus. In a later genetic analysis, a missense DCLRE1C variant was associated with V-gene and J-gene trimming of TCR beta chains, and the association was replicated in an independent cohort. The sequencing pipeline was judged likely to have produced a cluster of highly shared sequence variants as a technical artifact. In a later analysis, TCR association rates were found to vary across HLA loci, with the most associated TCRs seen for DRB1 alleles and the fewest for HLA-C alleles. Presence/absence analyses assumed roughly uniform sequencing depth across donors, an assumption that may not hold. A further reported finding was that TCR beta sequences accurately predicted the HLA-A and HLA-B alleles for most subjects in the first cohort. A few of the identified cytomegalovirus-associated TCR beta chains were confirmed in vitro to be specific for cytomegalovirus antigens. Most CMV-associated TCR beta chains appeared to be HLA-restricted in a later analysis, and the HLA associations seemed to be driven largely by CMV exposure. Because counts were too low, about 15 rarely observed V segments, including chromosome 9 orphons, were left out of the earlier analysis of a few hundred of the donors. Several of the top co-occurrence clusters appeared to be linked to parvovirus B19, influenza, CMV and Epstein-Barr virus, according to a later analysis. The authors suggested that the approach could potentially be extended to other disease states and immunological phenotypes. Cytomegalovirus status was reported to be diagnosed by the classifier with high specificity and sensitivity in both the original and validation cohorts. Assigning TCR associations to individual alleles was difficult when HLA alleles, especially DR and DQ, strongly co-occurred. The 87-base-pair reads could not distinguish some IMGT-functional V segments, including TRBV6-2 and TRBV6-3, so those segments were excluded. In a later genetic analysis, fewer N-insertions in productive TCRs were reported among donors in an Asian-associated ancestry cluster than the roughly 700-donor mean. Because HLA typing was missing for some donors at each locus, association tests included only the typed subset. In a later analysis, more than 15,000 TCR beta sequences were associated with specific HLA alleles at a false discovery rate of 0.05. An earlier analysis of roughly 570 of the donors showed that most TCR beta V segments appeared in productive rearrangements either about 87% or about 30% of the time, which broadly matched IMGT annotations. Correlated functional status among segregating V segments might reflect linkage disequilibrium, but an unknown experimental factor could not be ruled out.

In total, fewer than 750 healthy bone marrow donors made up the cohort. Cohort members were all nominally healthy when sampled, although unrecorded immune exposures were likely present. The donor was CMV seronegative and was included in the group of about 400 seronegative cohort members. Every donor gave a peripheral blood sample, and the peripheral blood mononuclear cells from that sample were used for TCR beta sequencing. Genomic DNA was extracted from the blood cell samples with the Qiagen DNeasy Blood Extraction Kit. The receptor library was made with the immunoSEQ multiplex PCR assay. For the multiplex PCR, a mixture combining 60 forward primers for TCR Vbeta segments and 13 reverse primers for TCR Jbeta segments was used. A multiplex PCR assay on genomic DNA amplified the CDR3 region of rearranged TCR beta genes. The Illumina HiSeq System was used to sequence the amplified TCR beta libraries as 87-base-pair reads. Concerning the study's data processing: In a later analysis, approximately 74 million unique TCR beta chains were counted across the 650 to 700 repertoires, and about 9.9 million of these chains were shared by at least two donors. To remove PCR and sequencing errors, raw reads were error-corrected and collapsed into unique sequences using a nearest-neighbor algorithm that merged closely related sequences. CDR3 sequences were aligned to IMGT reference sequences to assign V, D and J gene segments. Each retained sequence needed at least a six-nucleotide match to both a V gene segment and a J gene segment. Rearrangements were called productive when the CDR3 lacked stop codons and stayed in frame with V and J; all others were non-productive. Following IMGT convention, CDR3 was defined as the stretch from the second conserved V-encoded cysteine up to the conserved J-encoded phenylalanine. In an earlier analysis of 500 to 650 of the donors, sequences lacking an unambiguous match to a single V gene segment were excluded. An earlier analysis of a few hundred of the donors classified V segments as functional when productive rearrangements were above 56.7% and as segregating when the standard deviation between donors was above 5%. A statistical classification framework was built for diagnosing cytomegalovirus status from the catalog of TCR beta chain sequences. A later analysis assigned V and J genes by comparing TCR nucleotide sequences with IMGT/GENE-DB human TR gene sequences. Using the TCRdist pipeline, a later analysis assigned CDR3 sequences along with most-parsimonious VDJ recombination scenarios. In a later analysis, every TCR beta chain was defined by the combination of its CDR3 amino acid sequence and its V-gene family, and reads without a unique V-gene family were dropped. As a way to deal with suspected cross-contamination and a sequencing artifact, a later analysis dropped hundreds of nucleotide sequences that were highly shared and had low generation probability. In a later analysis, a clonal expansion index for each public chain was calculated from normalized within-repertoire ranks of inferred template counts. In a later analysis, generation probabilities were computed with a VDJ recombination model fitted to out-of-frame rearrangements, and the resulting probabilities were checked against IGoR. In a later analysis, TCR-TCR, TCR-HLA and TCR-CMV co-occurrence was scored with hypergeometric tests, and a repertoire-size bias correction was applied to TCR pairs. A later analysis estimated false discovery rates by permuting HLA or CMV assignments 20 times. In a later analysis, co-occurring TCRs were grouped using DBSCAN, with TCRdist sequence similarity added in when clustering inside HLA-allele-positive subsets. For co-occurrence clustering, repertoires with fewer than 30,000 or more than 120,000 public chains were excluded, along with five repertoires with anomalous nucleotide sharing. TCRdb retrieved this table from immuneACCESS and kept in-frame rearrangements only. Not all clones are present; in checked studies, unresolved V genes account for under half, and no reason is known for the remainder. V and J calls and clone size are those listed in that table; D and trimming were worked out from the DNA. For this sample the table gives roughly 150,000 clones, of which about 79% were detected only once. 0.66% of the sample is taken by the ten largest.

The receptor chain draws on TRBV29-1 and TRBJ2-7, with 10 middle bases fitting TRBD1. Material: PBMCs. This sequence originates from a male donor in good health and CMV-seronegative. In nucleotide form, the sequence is TGCAGCGTTAGCCGGGACAGGGGCTACGAGCAGTACTTC. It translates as CSVSRDRGYEQYF.